A single sample is the source of the 23 T cell receptor beta chains below, sequenced in a study of blood T cell repertoires in COVID-19. Using immunoSEQ multiplex PCR, the repertoire was profiled, and TCRdb retains in-frame clones only, with some absent. The sample includes more than 95,000 clones, around 90% seen only once; the top ten take approximately 5.1%. The sequencing sample was made of peripheral blood. The receptor set was obtained from a human donor in a cohort sampled during active COVID-19.

V usage is TRBV29-1 and J usage is TRBJ1-4, with D hard to call. This CDR3 comprises 13 residues. V dropped 4 bases and J dropped 10 bases, with 16 bases sitting between them. Germline lookup yields CDR1 SQVTM and CDR2 ANQGSEA. The CDR3 region has the DNA TGCAGCGTTGTGAAGGATTCCTCGGGAAAACTGTTTTTT. Translated: CSVVKDSSGKLFF.

In its sample, this clone was seen once. The gene calls are TRBV6-6 and TRBJ2-2, with D hard to call. The CDR3 contains 12 residues. Trimming left V 8 bases short and J 6 bases short, with 10 bases between. Germline V gene lookup returns CDR1 MNHNY and CDR2 SVGAGI (reference sequence). Here the CDR3 reads CASLLPSGELFF. The CDR3 DNA reads as TGTGCCAGCCTCCTCCCCTCCGGGGAGCTGTTTTTT.

This clone was seen more than once but under ten times. The chain uses TRBV7-2 and TRBJ2-5; 8 bases fit TRBD2. Per germline, CDR1 SGHTA and CDR2 FQGNSA. Unmatched junction bases numbered 13, after V lost 5 bases and J lost 5 bases. The CDR3 has 16 amino acids. CDR3: CASSPAGRGAPETQYF. CDR3 sequence (DNA): TGTGCCAGCAGCCCCGCCGGGCGGGGGGCCCCGGAGACCCAGTACTTC.

CDR3 nucleotides: TGTGCCAGCAGTGAATATAAAGTAGGGCTAGCGGGAGACACGCAGTATTTT. It yields the protein CASSEYKVGLAGDTQYF. V and J are TRBV25-1 and TRBJ2-3; 10 bases map to TRBD2. The germline V gene encodes CDR1 MGHDK and CDR2 SYGVNS. The CDR3 consists of 17 residues. The J segment lost 9 bases and the V segment lost 0 bases, leaving 12 bases of the junction unmatched.

The rearrangement links TRBV6-5 to TRBJ2-2; TRBD2 matches 7 bases. The germline CDR1 and CDR2 sequences are MNHEY and SVGAGI. J gave up 3 bases and V 2 bases, and 3 bases lay outside the gene matches. The CDR3 extends over 15 amino acids. CDR3 loop: CASSYGLGDTGELFF. The CDR3 nucleotides read TGTGCCAGCAGTTACGGACTAGGGGACACCGGGGAGCTGTTTTTT.

The genes are TRBV4-3 and TRBJ1-1; D unclear. The CDR3 is 14 residues long. Germline values: CDR1 LGHNA, CDR2 YSLEER. The V gene lost 2 bases and the J gene lost 1 base, with 8 bases spanning the gap. The chain's CDR3 is CASSQMLWNTEAFF. The CDR3 DNA reads TGCGCCAGCAGCCAAATGTTATGGAACACTGAAGCTTTCTTT.

The count of this clone is one. This chain uses TRBV6-5 with TRBJ1-2; D not resolved. Germline V lookup: CDR1 MNHEY, CDR2 SVGAGI. This CDR3 spans 12 amino acids. V lost 6 bases and J lost 8, with 13 bases in between. CDR3 in amino acids: CASRTDLYGYTF. CDR3 sequence (DNA): TGTGCCAGCAGGACGGACTTATACGGCTACACCTTC.

This sequence joins TRBV29-1 and TRBJ1-2, with 8 bases that match TRBD1. The CDR3 length is 15 residues. J lost 4 bases, V lost 5 bases, and 12 bases had no gene match. Germline values: CDR1 SQVTM, CDR2 ANQGSEA. The CDR3 DNA follows: TGCAGCGTTCCGGGACAGGTGGCGGATTTCTATGGCTACACCTTC. Protein product: CSVPGQVADFYGYTF.

This clone was found once. The chain is built from TRBV5-4 and TRBJ2-3; 7 bases align to TRBD1. The CDR3 contains 13 residues. CDR1 and CDR2 (germline): SGHNT, YYREEE (reference sequence). Losses at the gene ends were 7 bases for V and 4 bases for J; bases not matched to a gene: 6. Here the CDR3 DNA reads TGTGCCAGCTCAGGGGGAAGGTCAGATACGCAGTATTTT. Amino acids: CASSGGRSDTQYF.

The chain couples TRBV28 to TRBJ1-5; D uncertain. In germline, CDR1 is MDHEN, CDR2 SYDVKM. The germline V and J ends were trimmed by 6 bases and 6 bases, with 24 bases remaining between them. This CDR3 spans 17 amino acids. This CDR3 reads CASSHPSEAQVSQPQHF. The CDR3 coding sequence is TGTGCCAGCAGCCATCCATCGGAGGCGCAGGTTAGTCAGCCCCAGCATTTT.

This clone was recorded many times. The gene calls are TRBV10-1 and TRBJ2-7; possibly TRBD2 for D (5 bases). Trimming cost V 6 bases and J 2 bases, with 17 bases left between them. From germline, CDR1 is WNHNN and CDR2 SYGVQD (reference sequence). The CDR3 runs 15 residues. The CDR3 DNA reads TGCGCCAGCAGCGATAAGGTCGCGGGTCCCTACGAGCAGTACTTC. It yields the protein CASSDKVAGPYEQYF.

This clone was seen a few times. The rearrangement links TRBV29-1 to TRBJ1-2, with D possibly matching TRBD1 (5 bases). CDR1 is SQVTM and CDR2 is ANQGSEA in the germline V gene. The CDR3 is 12 amino acids. The V end was cut by 8 bases, the J end by 3 bases, with 13 bases between. The CDR3 spells CSTTGRDYGYTF. The DNA of the CDR3 is TGCAGCACCACAGGACGAGACTATGGCTACACCTTC.

The chain joins TRBV5-1 to TRBJ1-2; 7 positions agree with TRBD1. V gave up 0 bases and J gave up 1 base; unmatched junction bases: 6. The germline V gene has CDR1 SGHRS and CDR2 YFSETQ. The CDR3 covers 16 residues. The CDR3 coding sequence is TGCGCCAGCAGCTTGGCCGGAGGGGACAGTAACTATGGCTACACCTTC. Translated: CASSLAGGDSNYGYTF.

The gene calls are TRBV6-2 or TRBV6-3 and TRBJ1-2; D is unclear. CDR1 and CDR2 from the germline V gene are MNHEY and SVGEGT. The CDR3 runs 13 residues. Trimming stripped 2 bases from V and 8 bases from J, with 12 bases between. In DNA form, the CDR3 reads TGTGCCAGCAGTTACCCGAACTCGGGGGGCTACACCTTC. Its translation: CASSYPNSGGYTF.

This chain joins TRBV20-1 and TRBJ1-2, with D perhaps matching TRBD1 (5 bases). Germline V lookup: CDR1 DFQATT, CDR2 SNEGSKA (reference sequence). The CDR3 is 17 residues long. V lost 3 bases, J lost 5 bases, and 25 bases lay in between. The CDR3 region is CSASTASSTTAWYGYTF. The CDR3 nucleotides read TGCAGTGCTAGTACGGCCTCATCGACGACAGCATGGTATGGCTACACCTTC.

V is TRBV23-1 and J is TRBJ2-1, with D tentatively TRBD2 (6 bases). TRBV23-1 is an ORF; its function is uncertain. CDR3 length: 14 residues. The V and J ends lost 8 bases and 7 bases respectively, with 18 bases between them. In DNA, the CDR3 is TGCGCCAGCCTTATGGGCGGGGCTCGGAATGAGCAGTTCTTC. Protein sequence: CASLMGGARNEQFF.

This chain connects TRBV6-6 to TRBJ1-1; a weak D match, TRBD1 (5 bases). Germline V gene lookup returns CDR1 MNHNY and CDR2 SVGAGI (reference sequence). Trimming cost V 6 bases and J 4 bases, with 15 bases left between them. The CDR3 length is 14 residues. The DNA of the CDR3 is TGTGCCAGCAGCCGGGGGGGATCGGGCACTGAAGCTTTCTTT. It specifies CASSRGGSGTEAFF.

V is TRBV7-8 and J is TRBJ2-3; 7 nucleotides line up with TRBD1. In germline, CDR1 is SGHVS, CDR2 FQNEAQ. The trim removed 5 bases at V and 2 bases at J, leaving 7 bases unmatched. The CDR3 is made up of 15 amino acids. The CDR3 is CASSPTGHATDTQYF. CDR3 coding DNA: TGTGCCAGCAGCCCGACAGGGCACGCCACAGATACGCAGTATTTT.

The V gene is TRBV28, the J gene TRBJ1-2, with 7 bases fitting TRBD1. Trimming cost V 3 bases and J 3 bases; bases outside gene matches: 7. Germline V gene lookup returns CDR1 MDHEN and CDR2 SYDVKM. This CDR3 is 15 amino acids long. The CDR3 here is CASSFLGGAHYGYTF. CDR3 nucleotide sequence: TGTGCCAGCAGTTTTCTAGGGGGCGCGCACTATGGCTACACCTTC.

The rearrangement links TRBV7-9 to TRBJ2-3; TRBD1 is a possible D gene (6 bases). The CDR3 totals 17 residues. Per the germline V gene, CDR1 is SEHNR and CDR2 is FQNEAQ (reference sequence). The V and J ends lost 1 base and 6 bases respectively, with 20 bases between them. The CDR3 nucleotides are TGTGCCAGCAGCTTAGGACAGGCGTCCTTACTAGGCGATACGCAGTATTTT. It is translated as CASSLGQASLLGDTQYF.

Remarks on this clone: The same CDR3 is also encoded by other DNA sequences in this sample. J is TRBJ1-5 and V is TRBV6-5; D not resolved. Trimming took 7 bases from V and 2 from J, leaving 9 bases between them. Germline lookup yields CDR1 MNHEY and CDR2 SVGAGI. The CDR3 is 13 amino acids. CDR3 in amino acids: CASTEGGNQPQHF. The CDR3 DNA sequence: TGTGCCAGCACAGAGGGTGGCAATCAGCCCCAGCATTTT.

The rearrangement joins TRBV7-9 to TRBJ1-3; 7 bases agree with TRBD1. The V gene end was trimmed by 3 bases and the J gene end by 0 bases; junction bases not matched to a gene: 5. The CDR3 totals 16 residues. The germline CDR1 and CDR2 sequences are SEHNR and FQNEAQ (reference sequence). The CDR3 here is CASSFPTGSSGNTIYF. For the CDR3, the DNA is TGTGCCAGCAGCTTCCCGACAGGGAGCTCTGGAAACACCATATATTTT. The full variable domain, rest sourced from reference TRBV7-9 and TRBJ1-3, is DTGVSQNPRHKITKRGQNVTFRCDPISEHNRLYWYRQTLGQGPEFLTYFQNEAQLEKSRLLSDRFSAERPKGSFSTLEIQRTEQGDSAMYLCASSFPTGSSGNTIYFGEGSWLTVV.

This rearrangement joins TRBV5-4 to TRBJ2-7; TRBD2 agrees at 7 bases. This CDR3 contains 15 residues. The trim removed 4 bases at V and 0 bases at J, leaving 7 bases unmatched. Germline lookup yields CDR1 SGHNT and CDR2 YYREEE (reference sequence). This chain's CDR3 is CASSPGGASSYEQYF. DNA for the CDR3: TGTGCCAGCAGCCCGGGAGGAGCCAGCTCCTACGAGCAGTACTTC.